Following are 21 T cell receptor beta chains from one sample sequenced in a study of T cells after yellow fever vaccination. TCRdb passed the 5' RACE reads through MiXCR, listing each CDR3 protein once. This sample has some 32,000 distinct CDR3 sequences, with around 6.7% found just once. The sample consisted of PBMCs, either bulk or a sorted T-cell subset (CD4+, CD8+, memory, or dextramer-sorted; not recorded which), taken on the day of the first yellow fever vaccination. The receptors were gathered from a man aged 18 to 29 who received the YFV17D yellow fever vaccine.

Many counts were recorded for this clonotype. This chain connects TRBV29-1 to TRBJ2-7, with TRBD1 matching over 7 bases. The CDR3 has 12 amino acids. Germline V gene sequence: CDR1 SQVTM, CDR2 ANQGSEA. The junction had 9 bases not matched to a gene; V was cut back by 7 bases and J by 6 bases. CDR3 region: CSGGQVGLEQYF. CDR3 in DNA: TGCAGCGGAGGACAGGTCGGTCTCGAGCAGTACTTC.

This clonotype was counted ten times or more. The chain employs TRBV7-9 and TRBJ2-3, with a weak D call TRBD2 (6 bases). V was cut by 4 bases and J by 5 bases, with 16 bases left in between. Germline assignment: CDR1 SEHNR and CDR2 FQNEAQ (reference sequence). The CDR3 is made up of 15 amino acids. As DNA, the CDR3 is TGTGCCAGCAGCTCACGAGCGGAGGGTGGAGATACGCAGTATTTT. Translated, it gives CASSSRAEGGDTQYF.

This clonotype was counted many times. This CDR3 reads CASSSDLNNEQFF. For the CDR3, the DNA is TGTGCCAGCAGCTCGGACCTTAACAATGAGCAGTTCTTC. The gene calls are TRBV11-1 and TRBJ2-1; no firm D call. Germline CDR1 reads SGHAT; CDR2 reads FQDESV (reference sequence). This CDR3 has 13 residues. Trimming stripped 4 bases from V and 5 bases from J, with 9 bases between. The entire variable domain, with the rest obtained from reference TRBV11-1 and TRBJ2-1, is as follows: EAEVAQSPRYKITEKSQAVAFWCDPISGHATLYWYRQILGQGPELLVQFQDESVVDDSQLPKDRFSAERLKGVDSTLKIQPAELGDSAMYLCASSSDLNNEQFFGPGTRLTVL.

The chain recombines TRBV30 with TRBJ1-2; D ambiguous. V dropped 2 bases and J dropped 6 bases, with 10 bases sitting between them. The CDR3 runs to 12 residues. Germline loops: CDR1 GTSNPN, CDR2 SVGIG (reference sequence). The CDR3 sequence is CAWSRASNGYTF. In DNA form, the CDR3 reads TGTGCCTGGAGTAGGGCGTCGAATGGCTACACCTTC.

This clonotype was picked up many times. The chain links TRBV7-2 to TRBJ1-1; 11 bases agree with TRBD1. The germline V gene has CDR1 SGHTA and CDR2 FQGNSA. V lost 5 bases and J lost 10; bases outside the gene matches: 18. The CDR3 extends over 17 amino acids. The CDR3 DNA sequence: TGTGCCAGCAGCCCAGGATCCGGGACAGGGGGACTATTGGGAGCTTTCTTT. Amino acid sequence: CASSPGSGTGGLLGAFF.

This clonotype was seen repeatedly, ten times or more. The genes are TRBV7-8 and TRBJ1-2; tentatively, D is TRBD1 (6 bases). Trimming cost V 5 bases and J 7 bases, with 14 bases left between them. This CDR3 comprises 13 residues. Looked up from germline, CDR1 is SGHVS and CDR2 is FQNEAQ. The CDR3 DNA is TGTGCCAGCAGCCCCGGGACAAATAGTGGCTACACCTTC. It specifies CASSPGTNSGYTF.

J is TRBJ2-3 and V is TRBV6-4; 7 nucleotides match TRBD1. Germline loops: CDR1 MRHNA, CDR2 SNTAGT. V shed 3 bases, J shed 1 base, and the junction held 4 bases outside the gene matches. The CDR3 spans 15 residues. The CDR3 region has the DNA TGTGCCAGCAGTGAATCTCAGGGGGGCACAGATACGCAGTATTTT. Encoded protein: CASSESQGGTDTQYF.

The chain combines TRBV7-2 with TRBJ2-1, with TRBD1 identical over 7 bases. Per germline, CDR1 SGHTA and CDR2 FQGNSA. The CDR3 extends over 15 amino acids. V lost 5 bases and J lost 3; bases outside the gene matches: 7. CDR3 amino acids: CASSPLRQGYNEQFF. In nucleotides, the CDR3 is TGTGCCAGCAGCCCTCTGCGACAGGGCTACAATGAGCAGTTCTTC.

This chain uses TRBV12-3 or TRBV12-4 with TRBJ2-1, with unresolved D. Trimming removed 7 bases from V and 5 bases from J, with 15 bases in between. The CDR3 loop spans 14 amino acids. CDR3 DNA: TGTGCCAGCAAAGGGCTCTCTTGGGACAATGAGCAGTTCTTC. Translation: CASKGLSWDNEQFF.

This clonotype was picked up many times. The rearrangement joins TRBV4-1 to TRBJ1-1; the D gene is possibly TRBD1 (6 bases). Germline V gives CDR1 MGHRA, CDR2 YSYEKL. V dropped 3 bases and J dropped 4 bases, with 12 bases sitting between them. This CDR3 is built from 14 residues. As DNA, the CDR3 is TGCGCCAGCAGCCAGGGAGGGGGTGGCACTGAAGCTTTCTTT. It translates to CASSQGGGGTEAFF.

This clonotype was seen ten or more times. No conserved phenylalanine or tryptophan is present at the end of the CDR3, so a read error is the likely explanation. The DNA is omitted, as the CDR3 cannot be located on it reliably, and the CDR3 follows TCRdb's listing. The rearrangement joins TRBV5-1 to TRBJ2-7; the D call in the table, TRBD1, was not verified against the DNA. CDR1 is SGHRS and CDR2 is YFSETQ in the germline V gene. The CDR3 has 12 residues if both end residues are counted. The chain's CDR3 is CASSLISGVFPL.

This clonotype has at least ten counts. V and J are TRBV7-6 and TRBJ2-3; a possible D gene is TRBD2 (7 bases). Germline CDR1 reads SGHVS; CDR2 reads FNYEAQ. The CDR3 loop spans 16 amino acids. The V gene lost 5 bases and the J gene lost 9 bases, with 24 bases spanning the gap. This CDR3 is CASSLGQGGVGGTQYF. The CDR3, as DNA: TGTGCCAGCAGCCTAGGCCAAGGGGGGGTAGGAGGGACGCAGTATTTT.

The CDR3: CASRPGLAGALPNEQYF. DNA for the CDR3: TGTGCCAGCAGACCAGGACTAGCGGGGGCTCTTCCTAACGAGCAGTACTTC. The chain has TRBV6-1 and TRBJ2-7; the match to TRBD2 covers 13 bases. With V trimmed by 6 bases and J by 5 bases, 13 bases remained unmatched. The germline gives CDR1 MNHNS, CDR2 SASEGT. CDR3 length: 17 residues.

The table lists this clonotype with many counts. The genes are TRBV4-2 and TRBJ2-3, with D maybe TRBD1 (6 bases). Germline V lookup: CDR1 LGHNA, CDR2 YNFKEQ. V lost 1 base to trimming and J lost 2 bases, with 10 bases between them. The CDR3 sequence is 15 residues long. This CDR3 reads CASSQGGTHTDTQYF. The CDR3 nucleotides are TGTGCCAGCAGCCAAGGGGGGACACACACAGATACGCAGTATTTT.

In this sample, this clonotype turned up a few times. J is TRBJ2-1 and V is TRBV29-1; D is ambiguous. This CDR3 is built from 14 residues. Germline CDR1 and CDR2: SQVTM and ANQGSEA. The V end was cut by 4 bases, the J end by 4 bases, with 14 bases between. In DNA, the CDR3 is TGCAGCGTTGTACGACCTCCAAGGTACAATGAGCAGTTCTTC. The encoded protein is CSVVRPPRYNEQFF.

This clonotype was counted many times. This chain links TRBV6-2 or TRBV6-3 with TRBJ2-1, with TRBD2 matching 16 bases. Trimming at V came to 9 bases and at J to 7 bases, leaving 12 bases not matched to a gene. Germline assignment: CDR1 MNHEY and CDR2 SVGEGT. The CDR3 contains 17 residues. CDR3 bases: TGTGCCAGTCACGGGACTAGCGGGGGGGATCCGGCAAATGAGCAGTTCTTC. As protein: CASHGTSGGDPANEQFF.

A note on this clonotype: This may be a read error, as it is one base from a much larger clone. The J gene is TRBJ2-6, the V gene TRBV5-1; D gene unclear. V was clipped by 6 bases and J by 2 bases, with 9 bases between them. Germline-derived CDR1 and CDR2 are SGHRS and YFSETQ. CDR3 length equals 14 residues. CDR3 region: CASNPIAGANVLTF. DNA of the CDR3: TGCGCCAGCAACCCGATCGCTGGGGCCAACGTCCTGACTTTC.

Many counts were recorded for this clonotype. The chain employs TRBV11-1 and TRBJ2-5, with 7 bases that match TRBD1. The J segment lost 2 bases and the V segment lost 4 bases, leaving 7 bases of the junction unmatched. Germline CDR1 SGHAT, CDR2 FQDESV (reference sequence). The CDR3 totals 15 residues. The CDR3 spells CASSSGTVLQETQYF. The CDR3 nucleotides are TGTGCCAGCAGCTCCGGGACAGTCCTACAAGAGACCCAGTACTTC. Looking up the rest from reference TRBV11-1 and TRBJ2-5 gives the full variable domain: EAEVAQSPRYKITEKSQAVAFWCDPISGHATLYWYRQILGQGPELLVQFQDESVVDDSQLPKDRFSAERLKGVDSTLKIQPAELGDSAMYLCASSSGTVLQETQYFGPGTRLLVL.

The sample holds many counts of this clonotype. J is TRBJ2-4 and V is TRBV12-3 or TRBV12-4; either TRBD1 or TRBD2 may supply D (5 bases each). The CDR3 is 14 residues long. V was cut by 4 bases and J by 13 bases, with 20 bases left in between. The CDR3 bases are TGTGCCAGCAGTTCCCCGGGACCGAGCCTGGGGCAGTACTTC. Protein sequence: CASSSPGPSLGQYF.

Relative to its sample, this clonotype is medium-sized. CDR3 in DNA: TGTGCCAGCAGTGACTCGAGAATGTCCGGGGAGCTGTTTTTT. This encodes CASSDSRMSGELFF. The rearrangement joins TRBV6-4 to TRBJ2-2; D is undetermined. V was clipped by 0 bases and J by 6 bases, with 8 bases between them. This CDR3 spans 14 amino acids. Germline assignment: CDR1 MRHNA and CDR2 SNTAGT.

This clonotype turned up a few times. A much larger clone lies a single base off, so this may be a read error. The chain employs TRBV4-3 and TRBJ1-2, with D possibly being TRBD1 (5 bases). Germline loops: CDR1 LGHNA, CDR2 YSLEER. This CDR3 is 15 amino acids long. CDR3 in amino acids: CANSQEGRGFDGYTF. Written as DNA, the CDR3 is TGCGCCAACAGCCAAGAGGGAAGGGGATTCGATGGCTACACCTTC.